Presented here are 30 T cell receptor beta chains from one specimen sequenced in a study of blood T cell repertoires in COVID-19. Clones were read by immunoSEQ multiplex PCR, and TCRdb kept only the in-frame ones, dropping some. The sample includes about 210,000 clones, about four fifths of them seen just once. The sequenced sample was peripheral blood. All receptors come from a woman aged 45-60 years with active or convalescent COVID-19.

CDR3 DNA: TGTGCCAGTAGTAGGAGGGAGGGGAACCAGCCCCAGCATTTT. It yields the protein CASSRREGNQPQHF. The chain carries TRBV19 and TRBJ1-5; D may be TRBD1 (5 bases). The CDR3 consists of 14 residues. The V and J ends lost 4 bases and 7 bases respectively, with 14 bases between them. Germline lookup yields CDR1 LNHDA and CDR2 SQIVND (reference sequence).

The genes are TRBV28 and TRBJ1-2; perhaps TRBD1 as D (6 bases). Germline CDR1 reads MDHEN; CDR2 reads SYDVKM. The V gene lost 7 bases and the J gene lost 4 bases, with 13 bases spanning the gap. CDR3 length: 13 residues. CDR3 loop: CASIDRNSYGYTF. Written as DNA, the CDR3 is TGTGCCAGCATCGACAGGAATTCCTATGGCTACACCTTC.

This sequence joins TRBV30 and TRBJ1-6; D unresolved. The CDR3 is 12 residues long. V was clipped by 3 bases and J by 7 bases, with 7 bases between them. Germline V gives CDR1 GTSNPN, CDR2 SVGIG (reference sequence). This CDR3 is CAWSIQNSPLHF. As DNA, the CDR3 is TGTGCCTGGAGCATACAGAATTCACCCCTCCACTTT. The full variable domain, completed using reference TRBV30 and TRBJ1-6, is SQTIHQWPATLVQPVGSPLSLECTVEGTSNPNLYWYRQAAGRGLQLLFYSVGIGQISSEVPQNLSASRPQDRQFILSSKKLLLSDSGFYLCAWSIQNSPLHFGNGTRLTVT.

In this sample, this clone turned up a few times. The chain links TRBV18 to TRBJ1-1, with 7 nucleotides matching TRBD1. The CDR3 runs to 14 residues. Germline-derived CDR1 and CDR2 are KGHSH and LQKENI. With V trimmed by 8 bases and J by 5 bases, 11 bases remained unmatched. The CDR3 region is CASAEQGRRTEAFF. CDR3 DNA sequence: TGTGCCAGCGCCGAACAGGGGAGGAGGACTGAAGCTTTCTTT.

This clone was found once. J is TRBJ2-1 and V is TRBV9; either TRBD1 or TRBD2 may fit D (5 bases each). This CDR3 is built from 16 residues. With 4 bases removed from V and 0 bases from J, the gap between germline ends came to 14 bases. Looked up from germline, CDR1 is SGDLS and CDR2 is YYNGEE. The CDR3 here is CASSLEGSSSYNEQFF. CDR3 coding DNA: TGTGCCAGCAGCTTAGAGGGGTCTAGCTCCTACAATGAGCAGTTCTTC. The entire variable domain, with the rest obtained from reference TRBV9 and TRBJ2-1, is as follows: DSGVTQTPKHLITATGQRVTLRCSPRSGDLSVYWYQQSLDQGLQFLIQYYNGEERAKGNILERFSAQQFPDLHSELNLSSLELGDSALYFCASSLEGSSSYNEQFFGPGTRLTVL.

This clone was observed a few times. This chain uses TRBV6-4 with TRBJ1-5; 7 nucleotides match TRBD1. The CDR3 spans 13 residues. After removal of 8 bases from V and 5 bases from J, the junction contained 6 bases not matched to a gene. The germline V gene has CDR1 MRHNA and CDR2 SNTAGT. The CDR3 sequence: CASPTGPHQPQHF. In DNA form, the CDR3 reads TGTGCCAGCCCGACAGGGCCCCATCAGCCCCAGCATTTT.

The J gene is TRBJ1-2, the V gene TRBV4-2, with 7 nucleotides matching TRBD1. The CDR3 is 12 amino acids. V was clipped by 11 bases and J by 0 bases; unmatched bases: 3. The germline V gene encodes CDR1 LGHNA and CDR2 YNFKEQ. For the CDR3, the DNA is TGTGCCTCTGGACAGGCTAACTATGGCTACACCTTC. Encoded protein: CASGQANYGYTF.

This rearrangement joins TRBV6-5 to TRBJ1-1; TRBD1 might be the D (6 bases). V was shortened by 6 bases and J by 14 bases, with 16 bases between the two germline ends. Germline loops: CDR1 MNHEY, CDR2 SVGAGI. The CDR3 consists of 11 residues. The CDR3 nucleotides are TGTGCCAGCAGCCTCGGACAGAGAATCTTCTTT. This codes for CASSLGQRIFF.

The chain is built from TRBV9 and TRBJ1-2; TRBD1 might be the D (6 bases). Germline CDR1 reads SGDLS; CDR2 reads YYNGEE. V was pared by 7 bases and J by 4 bases, with 8 bases between. This CDR3 has 11 residues. The chain's CDR3 is CASQGSYGYTF. DNA of the CDR3: TGTGCCAGCCAGGGGTCCTATGGCTACACCTTC.

This chain joins TRBV6-5 and TRBJ1-1; 7 positions agree with TRBD1. This CDR3 region has 13 residues. In germline, CDR1 is MNHEY, CDR2 SVGAGI. The J segment lost 3 bases and the V segment lost 6 bases, leaving 4 bases of the junction unmatched. The CDR3 DNA sequence: TGTGCCAGCAGACTCGACAGGGACACTGAAGCTTTCTTT. Amino acids: CASRLDRDTEAFF.

This chain links TRBV5-6 with TRBJ2-4, with D perhaps matching TRBD2 (6 bases). Germline V gene data show CDR1 as SGHDT and CDR2 as YYEEEE. Trimming removed 4 bases at V and 3 bases at J, with 17 bases between. This CDR3 has 16 amino acids. The CDR3 DNA follows: TGTGCCAGCAGCCCCACGGCGGGGAGTTTCAAAAACATTCAGTACTTC. It yields the protein CASSPTAGSFKNIQYF. Full variable domain (outside the CDR3, taken from reference TRBV5-6 and TRBJ2-4): DAGVTQSPTHLIKTRGQQVTLRCSPKSGHDTVSWYQQALGQGPQFIFQYYEEEERQRGNFPDRFSGHQFPNYSSELNVNALLLGDSALYLCASSPTAGSFKNIQYFGAGTRLSVL.

This clone has a single count. The chain combines TRBV28 with TRBJ2-7; weak D call: TRBD2 (6 bases). In germline, CDR1 is MDHEN, CDR2 SYDVKM. Trimming took off 4 bases at V and 5 bases at J, with 18 bases between the two ends. CDR3 length equals 15 residues. CDR3 sequence: CASSWGGTVKHEQYV. The CDR3 DNA reads as TGTGCCAGCAGTTGGGGCGGGACGGTCAAACACGAGCAGTACGTC.

V gene TRBV15 combines with J gene TRBJ2-3; 10 bases map to TRBD2. The CDR3 loop spans 14 amino acids. Germline V gene lookup returns CDR1 LNHNV and CDR2 YYDKDF (reference sequence). V gave up 5 bases and J gave up 7 bases; unmatched junction bases: 6. The CDR3 bases are TGTGCCACCAGCGGTAGCGGGAGGCGGAATACGCAGTATTTT. Encoded protein: CATSGSGRRNTQYF.

The chain employs TRBV15 and TRBJ1-4; D possibly corresponds to TRBD1 (5 bases). The CDR3 sequence is 14 residues long. Trimming removed 0 bases from V and 5 bases from J, with 7 bases in between. CDR1 is LNHNV and CDR2 is YYDKDF in the germline V gene (reference sequence). CDR3 bases: TGTGCCACCAGCAGAGAGGGACTCAATGAAAAACTGTTTTTT. It translates to CATSREGLNEKLFF. The full variable domain, with the rest looked up from reference TRBV15 and TRBJ1-4, is DAMVIQNPRYQVTQFGKPVTLSCSQTLNHNVMYWYQQKSSQAPKLLFHYYDKDFNNEADTPDNFQSRRPNTSFCFLDIRSPGLGDTAMYLCATSREGLNEKLFFGSGTQLSVL.

This clone was seen a few times. This chain connects TRBV28 to TRBJ1-5; D gene uncertain. Germline V CDR1 and CDR2: MDHEN, SYDVKM. Deletions cut 7 bases from V and 2 bases from J, with 12 bases between. This CDR3 spans 14 amino acids. CDR3 in amino acids: CASTSGGRNQPQHF. CDR3 DNA sequence: TGTGCCAGCACATCGGGCGGGCGCAATCAGCCCCAGCATTTT.

In this sample, this clone turned up a few times. The genes are TRBV7-9 and TRBJ1-2; a possible D gene is TRBD1 (5 bases). The CDR3 totals 14 residues. Germline CDR1 reads SEHNR; CDR2 reads FQNEAQ (reference sequence). V was trimmed by 1 base and J by 5 bases, leaving 11 bases between them. CDR3 protein: CASSLVATAYGYTF. The DNA for the CDR3 is TGTGCCAGCAGCTTAGTGGCGACAGCGTATGGCTACACCTTC. The entire variable domain, with the rest obtained from reference TRBV7-9 and TRBJ1-2, is as follows: DTGVSQNPRHKITKRGQNVTFRCDPISEHNRLYWYRQTLGQGPEFLTYFQNEAQLEKSRLLSDRFSAERPKGSFSTLEIQRTEQGDSAMYLCASSLVATAYGYTFGSGTRLTVV.

This clone has only one observation. V and J are TRBV10-2 and TRBJ1-5; 7 nucleotides agree with TRBD1. The CDR3 contains 17 residues. The trim removed 5 bases at V and 0 bases at J, leaving 10 bases unmatched. Per the germline V gene, CDR1 is WSHSY and CDR2 is SAAADI. CDR3 in DNA: TGCGCCAGCAGTACTACTGACAGGGATTATAGCAATCAGCCCCAGCATTTT. Translation gives CASSTTDRDYSNQPQHF.

The rearrangement links TRBV28 to TRBJ2-4, with 7 bases aligning to TRBD1. This CDR3 is 18 amino acids long. Per germline, CDR1 MDHEN and CDR2 SYDVKM. With V trimmed by 0 bases and J by 0 bases, 8 bases remained unmatched. The CDR3 reads CASSLWGSQGLAKNIQYF. In DNA, the CDR3 is TGTGCCAGCAGTTTATGGGGGTCACAGGGGCTAGCCAAAAACATTCAGTACTTC.

The chain is built from TRBV5-5 and TRBJ2-7, with 8 bases aligning to TRBD1. CDR1 and CDR2 (germline): SGHKS, YYEKEE (reference sequence). V lost 0 bases to trimming and J lost 2 bases; unmatched junction nucleotides: 4. This CDR3 region has 15 residues. The CDR3 DNA reads as TGTGCCAGCAGCTTGGGGGACAGGCCTACCTACGAGCAGTACTTC. Translation gives CASSLGDRPTYEQYF.

The sample holds one count of this clone. The J gene is TRBJ1-5, the V gene TRBV10-3, with 7 bases lining up with TRBD1. Germline trimming cut 2 bases from V and 7 bases from J; bases unmatched to any gene: 2. Germline V CDR1 and CDR2: ENHRY, SYGVKD. The CDR3 runs to 13 residues. The CDR3 region is CAISEDRDQPQHF. The CDR3 DNA sequence: TGTGCCATCAGTGAGGACAGGGACCAGCCCCAGCATTTT.

This clone was observed a few times. The chain links TRBV5-4 to TRBJ2-1, with 7 nucleotides matching TRBD1. Germline V gene lookup returns CDR1 SGHNT and CDR2 YYREEE (reference sequence). The CDR3 is made up of 16 amino acids. Trimming cost V 5 bases and J 5 bases; bases outside gene matches: 13. CDR3 residues: CASSTTTGRTHNEQFF. CDR3 DNA: TGTGCCAGCAGTACAACGACAGGGCGGACACACAATGAGCAGTTCTTC. Based on the CDR3 plus reference TRBV5-4 and TRBJ2-1, the full variable domain is ETGVTQSPTHLIKTRGQQVTLRCSSQSGHNTVSWYQQALGQGPQFIFQYYREEENGRGNFPPRFSGLQFPNYSSELNVNALELDDSALYLCASSTTTGRTHNEQFFGPGTRLTVL.

The gene calls are TRBV7-9 and TRBJ1-6, with 8 positions matching TRBD1. The V and J ends lost 5 bases and 7 bases, in that order; junction bases with no gene match: 4. CDR1 and CDR2 from the germline V gene are SEHNR and FQNEAQ (reference sequence). The CDR3 runs 14 residues. The CDR3 region has the DNA TGTGCCAGCAGCCAGGACAGGGACAATTCACCCCTCCACTTT. It codes for CASSQDRDNSPLHF.

Of note for this clone: One end of the junction fails to match germline, which may point to a read error. The V call is TRBV18, the J call TRBJ2-3; D unresolved. The CDR3 has 14 amino acids. CDR1 and CDR2 from the germline V gene are KGHSH and LQKENI. The CDR3, as DNA: TGCGCCAGCTCACCATTCCCCCGCCGGGATACGCAGTATTTT. Translated: CASSPFPRRDTQYF. The full variable domain, completed using reference TRBV18 and TRBJ2-3, is NAGVMQNPRHLVRRRGQEARLRCSPMKGHSHVYWYRQLPEEGLKFMVYLQKENIIDESGMPKERFSAEFPKEGPSILRIQQVVRGDSAAYFCASSPFPRRDTQYFGPGTRLTVL.

This chain uses TRBV11-2 with TRBJ2-1; tentatively, D is TRBD1 (5 bases). The V end lost 5 bases, the J end lost 6 bases, and 17 bases lay between the germline ends. CDR1 is SGHAT, CDR2 FQNNGV, per germline. This CDR3 spans 15 amino acids. The CDR3 here is CASSQVGRVGNEQFF. In nucleotides, the CDR3 is TGTGCCAGCAGCCAGGTGGGCAGGGTGGGCAATGAGCAGTTCTTC.

The genes are TRBV19 and TRBJ2-2, with 13 bases that match TRBD2. The CDR3 extends over 16 amino acids. Per germline, CDR1 LNHDA and CDR2 SQIVND (reference sequence). V trimming: 6 bases; J trimming: 4 bases; junction bases outside the gene matches: 5. CDR3 DNA sequence: TGTGCCAGTAGCCCGGGACTAGCGGGGTCCACCGGGGAGCTGTTTTTT. Translating it yields CASSPGLAGSTGELFF.

This chain joins TRBV10-2 and TRBJ2-7, with D hard to call. V lost 6 bases and J 0 bases, leaving 6 bases between the germline ends. There are 12 residues in the CDR3. CDR1 and CDR2 (germline): WSHSY, SAAADI. CDR3 residues: CASSLSSYEQYF. CDR3 nucleotide sequence: TGCGCCAGCAGCCTCAGCTCCTACGAGCAGTACTTC.

The genes are TRBV7-2 and TRBJ1-1; D is undetermined. V lost 1 base to trimming and J lost 10 bases, with 10 bases between them. CDR1 SGHTA and CDR2 FQGNSA come from the germline V gene. This CDR3 spans 12 amino acids. CDR3 protein: CASSLGALGAFF. The CDR3 nucleotides are TGTGCCAGCAGCTTAGGGGCCTTAGGAGCTTTCTTT.

J is TRBJ2-3 and V is TRBV9; no firm D call. The CDR3 has 12 residues. The germline gives CDR1 SGDLS, CDR2 YYNGEE. Trimming left V 0 bases short and J 4 bases short, with 3 bases between. The CDR3 DNA reads as TGTGCCAGCAGCGTAGAGCCAGATACGCAGTATTTT. This sequence encodes CASSVEPDTQYF.

The CDR3 loop is CASGLAEGGNQPQHF. Written as DNA, the CDR3 is TGTGCTAGTGGTCTCGCGGAGGGTGGCAATCAGCCCCAGCATTTT. V gene TRBV12-5 combines with J gene TRBJ1-5; D is unresolved. V was trimmed by 5 bases and J by 2 bases, leaving 13 bases between them. Looked up from germline, CDR1 is LGHNT and CDR2 is FRNRAP. The CDR3 runs 15 residues. Full variable domain (rest looked up from reference TRBV12-5 and TRBJ1-5): DARVTQTPRHKVTEMGQEVTMRCQPILGHNTVFWYRQTMMQGLELLAYFRNRAPLDDSGMPKDRFSAEMPDATLATLKIQPSEPRDSAVYFCASGLAEGGNQPQHFGDGTRLSIL.

This rearrangement joins TRBV5-4 to TRBJ1-2; 9 bases are shared with TRBD1. CDR3 size: 14 residues. Unmatched junction bases numbered 3, after V lost 2 bases and J lost 4 bases. Per the germline V gene, CDR1 is SGHNT and CDR2 is YYREEE (reference sequence). The CDR3 nucleotides are TGTGCCAGCAGCTTCGGACAGGGGAGCTATGGCTACACCTTC. This translates into CASSFGQGSYGYTF.